One sample yielded the 25 T cell receptor beta chains listed below, sequenced in a study of blood T cell repertoires in COVID-19. This table comes from immunoSEQ multiplex PCR, and its TCRdb copy is limited to in-frame clones, with some not included. The table records approximately 230,000 clones, about nine tenths of them present only once. Sequencing was performed on PBMCs or T cells enriched from blood (not recorded which). These receptors came from a man aged 18 to 30 who had recovered from COVID-19.

This clone was recorded only once. J is TRBJ1-1 and V is TRBV30; D perhaps matches TRBD1 (5 bases). The CDR3 consists of 13 residues. V was cut by 5 bases and J by 1 base, with 11 bases left in between. Germline V CDR1 and CDR2: GTSNPN, SVGIG (reference sequence). The CDR3 region has the DNA TGTGCCTGGGGATGGGGGGGGAACACTGAAGCTTTCTTT. This codes for CAWGWGGNTEAFF.

CDR3 amino acids: CASSRGQGDGYTF. The CDR3 nucleotides read TGCGCCAGCAGCCGGGGACAGGGGGATGGCTACACCTTC. The chain uses TRBV4-1 and TRBJ1-2; TRBD1 agrees at 11 bases. Germline CDR1 and CDR2: MGHRA and YSYEKL. Trimming cost V 4 bases and J 6 bases; bases outside gene matches: 1. The CDR3 is 13 residues long.

The chain couples TRBV12-5 to TRBJ2-3; D ambiguous. This CDR3 is built from 12 residues. Germline V lookup: CDR1 LGHNT, CDR2 FRNRAP. V gave up 0 bases and J gave up 7 bases, with 5 bases separating them. The CDR3 spells CASGLVAYTQYF. The CDR3, as DNA: TGTGCTAGTGGTTTGGTAGCGTATACGCAGTATTTT.

The genes are TRBV5-5 and TRBJ1-1, with D perhaps matching TRBD1 (5 bases). V lost 6 bases, J lost 4 bases, and 19 bases lay in between. The V gene's germline CDR1 is SGHKS and CDR2 YYEKEE (reference sequence). The CDR3 consists of 15 residues. Here the CDR3 reads CASTLIGRVITEAFF. DNA for the CDR3: TGTGCCAGCACTCTGATCGGCAGGGTAATCACTGAAGCTTTCTTT.

The chain couples TRBV10-1 to TRBJ1-1, with 7 bases matching TRBD1. The germline gives CDR1 WNHNN, CDR2 SYGVQD (reference sequence). The CDR3 covers 12 residues. Trimming removed 5 bases from V and 7 bases from J; junction bases left unmatched: 4. The CDR3 is CASSPRQGEAFF. The CDR3 DNA sequence: TGCGCCAGCAGTCCCCGACAGGGTGAAGCTTTCTTT.

V is TRBV30 and J is TRBJ1-6, with 7 bases identical to TRBD1. V lost 2 bases, J lost 8 bases, and 3 bases stayed unmatched. CDR3 length equals 13 residues. Germline V gene sequence: CDR1 GTSNPN, CDR2 SVGIG (reference sequence). DNA for the CDR3: TGTGCCTGGAGTCGACAGGGTGATTCACCCCTCCACTTT. Its protein product is CAWSRQGDSPLHF. The full variable domain, with the rest looked up from reference TRBV30 and TRBJ1-6, is SQTIHQWPATLVQPVGSPLSLECTVEGTSNPNLYWYRQAAGRGLQLLFYSVGIGQISSEVPQNLSASRPQDRQFILSSKKLLLSDSGFYLCAWSRQGDSPLHFGNGTRLTVT.

The CDR3 DNA reads TGTGCCACCAGTGATCGGGGGGTGGGTGGTCAAGAGACCCAGTACTTC. Translation: CATSDRGVGGQETQYF. The chain carries TRBV24-1 and TRBJ2-5; 7 nucleotides match TRBD2. Germline loops: CDR1 KGHDR, CDR2 SFDVKD. The CDR3 runs 16 residues. Trimming cost V 3 bases and J 2 bases; bases outside gene matches: 8.

The V gene is TRBV18, the J gene TRBJ2-7; 9 bases match TRBD1. This CDR3 comprises 15 residues. CDR1 and CDR2 (germline): KGHSH, LQKENI. The V and J ends lost 0 bases and 4 bases, in that order; junction bases with no gene match: 4. The CDR3: CASSPPQGQGYEQYF. The CDR3 DNA sequence: TGTGCCAGCTCACCACCCCAGGGACAGGGTTACGAGCAGTACTTC.

In its sample, this clone was seen once. The V call is TRBV5-1, the J call TRBJ2-2, with TRBD2 identical over 12 bases. The trim removed 4 bases at V and 2 bases at J, leaving 6 bases unmatched. Germline lookup yields CDR1 SGHRS and CDR2 YFSETQ. The CDR3 runs 17 residues. CDR3 protein: CASSAGTSGRNTGELFF. The CDR3 DNA sequence: TGCGCCAGCAGCGCGGGGACTAGCGGGCGAAACACCGGGGAGCTGTTTTTT.

The rearrangement uses TRBV2 and TRBJ1-2, with a possible D match to TRBD1 (5 bases). The germline V and J ends were trimmed by 3 bases and 4 bases, with 15 bases remaining between them. This CDR3 is built from 15 residues. CDR1 SNHLY and CDR2 FYNNEI come from the germline V gene. The CDR3 reads CASSDGGEVFYGYTF. The CDR3 DNA is TGTGCCAGCAGTGATGGGGGGGAGGTTTTCTATGGCTACACCTTC.

The count of this clone is one. The chain couples TRBV10-3 to TRBJ2-2; TRBD2 is a possible D gene (6 bases). V dropped 6 bases and J dropped 2 bases, with 10 bases sitting between them. Germline assignment: CDR1 ENHRY and CDR2 SYGVKD. The CDR3 consists of 14 residues. The CDR3 region is CAISPGLNTGELFF. CDR3 bases: TGTGCCATCAGCCCGGGACTTAACACCGGGGAGCTGTTTTTT.

The chain is built from TRBV5-4 and TRBJ2-2; 9 positions agree with TRBD2. V lost 4 bases and J lost 6; bases outside the gene matches: 7. The germline V gene encodes CDR1 SGHNT and CDR2 YYREEE (reference sequence). The CDR3 contains 15 residues. CDR3 in DNA: TGTGCCAGCAGCGCGAGAGCGGGAGGAGCCGGGGAGCTGTTTTTT. Amino acid sequence: CASSARAGGAGELFF.

CDR3 in DNA: TGCGCCAGCAGCCTAACAGGGTTAAGGAACACTGAAGCTTTCTTT. This codes for CASSLTGLRNTEAFF. The chain combines TRBV5-1 with TRBJ1-1, with D possibly TRBD1 on 6 matching bases. The CDR3 sequence is 15 residues long. V was pared by 4 bases and J by 1 base, with 14 bases between. Germline values: CDR1 SGHRS, CDR2 YFSETQ.

The chain is built from TRBV6-4 and TRBJ2-1; D remains unclear. From germline, CDR1 is MRHNA and CDR2 SNTAGT. Trimming removed 0 bases from V and 5 bases from J, with 8 bases in between. This CDR3 has 14 residues. For the CDR3, the DNA is TGTGCCAGCAGTGACTCGGCGGAAAACAATGAGCAGTTCTTC. This gives the protein CASSDSAENNEQFF.

V is TRBV9 and J is TRBJ2-7, with D hard to call. The CDR3 is made up of 10 amino acids. V was cut by 3 bases and J by 8 bases, with 6 bases left in between. Per the germline V gene, CDR1 is SGDLS and CDR2 is YYNGEE. CDR3 DNA: TGTGCCAGCAGCGGCGACAAGCAGTACTTC. Protein: CASSGDKQYF.

This chain links TRBV29-1 with TRBJ1-1; weak D call: TRBD1 (5 bases). Germline loops: CDR1 SQVTM, CDR2 ANQGSEA. Between the trimmed V and J ends, which lost 1 base and 1 base, there was a span of 10 bases. The CDR3 is 14 amino acids. As DNA, the CDR3 is TGCAGCGTTGAAGGGCGCCAGGGGAACACTGAAGCTTTCTTT. Protein: CSVEGRQGNTEAFF.

This chain connects TRBV3-1 (or the pseudogene TRBV3-2) to TRBJ1-1; 8 nucleotides line up with TRBD1. The J segment lost 4 bases and the V segment lost 4 bases, leaving 5 bases of the junction unmatched. The CDR3 runs to 14 residues. Germline lookup yields CDR1 LGHDT and CDR2 YNNKEL (reference sequence). This CDR3 is CASSRRQGTTEAFF. The CDR3 DNA reads as TGTGCCAGCAGCCGACGACAGGGGACCACTGAAGCTTTCTTT.

The gene calls are TRBV29-1 and TRBJ2-7; 9 bases are shared with TRBD2. Trimming cost V 1 base and J 5 bases; bases outside gene matches: 3. Germline CDR1 is SQVTM and CDR2 is ANQGSEA. The CDR3 has 13 amino acids. The CDR3 reads CSVEGASGDEQYF. In DNA form, the CDR3 reads TGCAGCGTTGAAGGTGCTAGCGGGGACGAGCAGTACTTC.

The CDR3 reads CASRNQGANYNSPLHF. The CDR3 DNA sequence: TGTGCCAGTCGAAACCAGGGGGCTAACTATAATTCACCCCTCCACTTT. The J gene is TRBJ1-6, the V gene TRBV19, with 8 bases identical to TRBD1. With 8 bases clipped from V and 3 bases from J, the junction kept 9 bases outside the gene matches. The germline gives CDR1 LNHDA, CDR2 SQIVND (reference sequence). This CDR3 has 16 residues.

V and J are TRBV19 and TRBJ2-2; D may be TRBD2 (5 bases). The germline V gene has CDR1 LNHDA and CDR2 SQIVND (reference sequence). The CDR3 has 16 amino acids. V shed 2 bases and J shed 7 bases, with 17 bases lying between them. The CDR3 coding sequence is TGTGCCAGTAGTATAATGACTATCAATGGTGGCGGGGAGCTGTTTTTT. It specifies CASSIMTINGGGELFF.

The sample holds many counts of this clone. This rearrangement joins TRBV11-2 to TRBJ1-4; a possible D gene is TRBD1 (6 bases). Per the germline V gene, CDR1 is SGHAT and CDR2 is FQNNGV. V dropped 5 bases and J dropped 2 bases, with 12 bases sitting between them. This CDR3 is built from 15 residues. The CDR3 DNA reads TGTGCCAGCAGCGCTACAGGGCCGACTAATGAAAAACTGTTTTTT. Protein sequence: CASSATGPTNEKLFF.

The chain employs TRBV12-2 and TRBJ2-7; the table names TRBD2, a call not compared with the DNA. TRBV12-2 represents a pseudogene. This CDR3 contains 14 residues. Here the CDR3 reads CASRLGLASYEQYF. The CDR3 coding sequence is TGTGCAAGTCGCTTAGGACTCGCCTCCTACGAGCAGTACTTC.

The rearrangement joins TRBV7-9 to TRBJ1-1, with TRBD1 identical over 8 bases. The V segment lost 2 bases and the J segment 6 bases; nucleotides outside the gene matches: 11. The V gene's germline CDR1 is SEHNR and CDR2 FQNEAQ (reference sequence). The CDR3 loop spans 16 amino acids. CDR3: CASSLSGTGGSPEAFF. CDR3 nucleotides: TGTGCCAGCAGCTTAAGTGGCACAGGGGGATCCCCTGAAGCTTTCTTT.

J is TRBJ1-2 and V is TRBV7-2; 7 bases fit TRBD1. The J segment lost 6 bases and the V segment lost 0 bases, leaving 7 bases of the junction unmatched. Looked up from germline, CDR1 is SGHTA and CDR2 is FQGNSA. CDR3 size: 15 residues. This CDR3 is CASSLAQGGKNGYTF. CDR3 DNA: TGTGCCAGCAGCTTAGCCCAGGGGGGAAAAAATGGCTACACCTTC.

J is TRBJ1-6 and V is TRBV27; 11 bases align to TRBD1. The CDR3 extends over 15 amino acids. Germline CDR1 reads MNHEY; CDR2 reads SMNVEV (reference sequence). Trimming cost V 6 bases and J 10 bases; bases outside gene matches: 8. Here the CDR3 DNA reads TGTGCCAGCAGCCCAGGACAGGGGGCTGGATCACCCCTCCACTTT. Translation gives CASSPGQGAGSPLHF.